Below, 22 T cell receptor beta chains from the same sample are listed, as sequenced in a study of T cell responses to AZD1222 COVID-19 vaccine. The protocol was immunoSEQ multiplex PCR, while the TCRdb copy is restricted to in-frame clones and leaves out a portion. The sample lists around 150,000 clones, roughly 90% occurring once. The starting material was peripheral blood, obtained 28 days after the second AZD1222 dose. The receptors come from an adult who received the AZD1222 COVID-19 vaccine.

The V call is TRBV2, the J call TRBJ2-7; 9 bases map to TRBD2. The CDR3 covers 15 residues. Looked up from germline, CDR1 is SNHLY and CDR2 is FYNNEI. Trimming removed 4 bases from V and 6 bases from J; junction bases left unmatched: 10. The CDR3 DNA sequence: TGTGCCAGCAGTGGCCCTGGAGCGGGAGGAAGCGAGCAGTACTTC. Translating gives CASSGPGAGGSEQYF.

This clone was detected a few times. The chain combines TRBV4-1 with TRBJ2-7; no clear D. The CDR3 consists of 13 residues. Germline V gives CDR1 MGHRA, CDR2 YSYEKL. V was shortened by 2 bases and J by 7 bases, with 12 bases between the two germline ends. In nucleotides, the CDR3 is TGCGCCAGCAGCCAAATCGGGTACGGGGAGCAGTACTTC. This gives the protein CASSQIGYGEQYF.

V usage is TRBV4-2 and J usage is TRBJ2-5; TRBD1 agrees at 10 bases. The germline V gene encodes CDR1 LGHNA and CDR2 YNFKEQ. Losses at the gene ends were 4 bases for V and 1 base for J; bases not matched to a gene: 3. There are 15 residues in the CDR3. The CDR3 reads CASSPTGGGQETQYF. In DNA, the CDR3 is TGTGCCAGCAGCCCGACAGGGGGCGGCCAAGAGACCCAGTACTTC.

V and J are TRBV7-9 and TRBJ1-1; 8 nucleotides align to TRBD1. The V gene's germline CDR1 is SEHNR and CDR2 FQNEAQ (reference sequence). This CDR3 has 15 residues. J lost 0 bases, V lost 5 bases, and 5 bases had no gene match. CDR3: CASSPDRVLNTEAFF. The DNA for the CDR3 is TGTGCCAGCAGCCCGGACAGGGTTTTGAACACTGAAGCTTTCTTT.

V is TRBV30 and J is TRBJ1-1, with 8 bases matching TRBD1. Germline CDR1 is GTSNPN and CDR2 is SVGIG (reference sequence). V was clipped by 1 base and J by 5 bases; unmatched bases: 3. The CDR3 covers 13 residues. The CDR3 region is CAWSGTGKTEAFF. Written as DNA, the CDR3 is TGTGCCTGGAGTGGGACAGGGAAGACTGAAGCTTTCTTT.

The CDR3 DNA is TGTGCCTGGAGTGGCCTGACCGGGACAGGCGGATTCTACGAGCAGTACTTC. Translating gives CAWSGLTGTGGFYEQYF. The chain combines TRBV30 with TRBJ2-7; 8 bases align to TRBD1. In germline, CDR1 is GTSNPN, CDR2 SVGIG (reference sequence). The CDR3 consists of 17 residues. Trimming took 1 base from V and 3 from J; bases not matched to a gene: 14.

The chain employs TRBV5-6 and TRBJ1-2; a possible D gene is TRBD1 (5 bases). The CDR3 length is 13 residues. The ends were cut back, 6 bases at V and 4 bases at J, with 13 bases in the middle. Germline V gene lookup returns CDR1 SGHDT and CDR2 YYEEEE. CDR3 coding DNA: TGTGCCAGCACGATAGACGGGGCCTATGGCTACACCTTC. Amino acids: CASTIDGAYGYTF.

The chain links TRBV9 to TRBJ2-2; D remains ambiguous. V was trimmed by 2 bases and J by 7 bases, leaving 12 bases between them. CDR1 SGDLS and CDR2 YYNGEE come from the germline V gene. This CDR3 is 14 amino acids long. CDR3 protein: CASSVQSVLGELFF. CDR3 nucleotide sequence: TGTGCCAGCAGCGTTCAGTCTGTCCTCGGGGAGCTGTTTTTT.

The chain combines TRBV29-1 with TRBJ2-3; 9 bases fit TRBD2. Germline assignment: CDR1 SQVTM and CDR2 ANQGSEA. This CDR3 is 15 amino acids long. The junction had 9 bases not matched to a gene; V was cut back by 8 bases and J by 0 bases. The DNA for the CDR3 is TGCAGCCTCCGGGTCCTAGCGGGAAGCACAGATACGCAGTATTTT. Translated: CSLRVLAGSTDTQYF.

The chain joins TRBV6-6 to TRBJ2-7, with D maybe TRBD1 (6 bases). Germline V gives CDR1 MNHNY, CDR2 SVGAGI (reference sequence). V was shortened by 5 bases and J by 2 bases, with 7 bases between the two germline ends. The CDR3 is 12 amino acids. CDR3 loop: CASSGQTYEQYF. CDR3 coding DNA: TGTGCCAGCAGTGGACAGACCTACGAGCAGTACTTC.

This clone was seen only once. V is TRBV7-2 and J is TRBJ1-6; D is undetermined. This CDR3 region has 15 residues. The germline V and J ends were trimmed by 1 base and 5 bases, with 9 bases remaining between them. Germline CDR1 reads SGHTA; CDR2 reads FQGNSA. DNA for the CDR3: TGTGCCAGCAGCTTAGACAGTAATAATAATTCACCCCTCCACTTT. Residues: CASSLDSNNNSPLHF.

The chain recombines TRBV6-9 with TRBJ1-1; the D is unclear. Germline-derived CDR1 and CDR2 are MNHGY and SVAAGI. Trimming cost V 4 bases and J 4 bases, with 16 bases left between them. The CDR3 is 15 amino acids. The CDR3 region is CASSSPGLEVTEAFF. The CDR3 region has the DNA TGTGCCAGCAGTTCCCCGGGCCTAGAGGTCACTGAAGCTTTCTTT.

This chain joins TRBV6-5 and TRBJ1-1, with unresolved D. Trimming pared 4 bases from V and 4 bases from J, leaving 16 bases between. Germline V CDR1 and CDR2: MNHEY, SVGAGI. This CDR3 region has 15 residues. CDR3 in amino acids: CASSLQTARGTEAFF. The CDR3 region has the DNA TGTGCCAGCAGTTTACAGACCGCCCGGGGCACTGAAGCTTTCTTT.

This rearrangement joins TRBV12-3 or TRBV12-4 to TRBJ1-1; 8 positions match TRBD1. The CDR3 sequence is 13 residues long. Losses at the gene ends were 5 bases for V and 7 bases for J; bases not matched to a gene: 6. The CDR3 is CASSPDRVVEAFF. In nucleotides, the CDR3 is TGTGCCAGCAGTCCGGACAGGGTGGTTGAAGCTTTCTTT.

V gene TRBV6-2 or TRBV6-3 combines with J gene TRBJ1-1; unclear D gene. The CDR3 is 18 amino acids. Per germline, CDR1 MNHEY and CDR2 SVGEGT. Trimming shortened V by 8 bases and J by 2 bases, and 27 bases separated the two germline ends. The CDR3 coding sequence is TGTGCCAGCCGTTCAACGCCGGGAGCCTCCATCCTAAACACTGAAGCTTTCTTT. Its protein product is CASRSTPGASILNTEAFF.

The chain is built from TRBV6-5 and TRBJ2-7, with a weak D call TRBD2 (5 bases). V was clipped by 8 bases and J by 4 bases, with 15 bases between them. The CDR3 totals 13 residues. CDR1 and CDR2 from the germline V gene are MNHEY and SVGAGI. The CDR3 DNA reads as TGTGCCAGCGGGCGTGGAGGCGGGTACGAGCAGTACTTC. Protein: CASGRGGGYEQYF.

The chain links TRBV5-4 to TRBJ1-1; D is possibly TRBD1 (5 bases). In germline, CDR1 is SGHNT, CDR2 YYREEE (reference sequence). V dropped 3 bases and J dropped 0 bases, with 9 bases sitting between them. The length of the CDR3 is 14 residues. CDR3 sequence reads: CASSSDRVNTEAFF. The DNA for the CDR3 is TGTGCCAGCAGCTCCGACAGAGTGAACACTGAAGCTTTCTTT. Supplemented by reference TRBV5-4 and TRBJ1-1, the full variable domain reads ETGVTQSPTHLIKTRGQQVTLRCSSQSGHNTVSWYQQALGQGPQFIFQYYREEENGRGNFPPRFSGLQFPNYSSELNVNALELDDSALYLCASSSDRVNTEAFFGQGTRLTVV.

This chain connects TRBV10-3 to TRBJ2-3; D is uncertain. Germline CDR1 and CDR2: ENHRY and SYGVKD. The germline V and J ends were trimmed by 0 bases and 2 bases, with 3 bases remaining between them. The CDR3 covers 13 residues. DNA for the CDR3: TGTGCCATCAGTGAGTCGAACACAGATACGCAGTATTTT. Protein sequence: CAISESNTDTQYF.

The chain employs TRBV3-1 (or the pseudogene TRBV3-2) and TRBJ1-2, with 9 positions matching TRBD1. V lost 1 base, J lost 4 bases, and 13 bases stayed unmatched. The germline V gene encodes CDR1 LGHDT and CDR2 YNNKEL (reference sequence). The CDR3 contains 18 residues. The CDR3 DNA follows: TGTGCCAGCAGCCAAGGTTTCGAACAGGGGGCGATGGGCTATGGCTACACCTTC. As protein: CASSQGFEQGAMGYGYTF.

The gene calls are TRBV5-4 and TRBJ1-2; D is undetermined. Trimming left V 0 bases short and J 8 bases short, with 14 bases between. The CDR3 consists of 14 residues. Germline V gene sequence: CDR1 SGHNT, CDR2 YYREEE (reference sequence). CDR3 sequence (DNA): TGTGCCAGCAGCTTGGTGGAGGGTATGGAGGGCTACACCTTC. Encoded protein: CASSLVEGMEGYTF.

The chain combines TRBV5-6 with TRBJ1-1; D not certain. Deletions cut 3 bases from V and 0 bases from J, with 12 bases between. Germline V gene lookup returns CDR1 SGHDT and CDR2 YYEEEE. This CDR3 is built from 15 residues. CDR3 sequence: CASSSPTALNTEAFF. CDR3 bases: TGTGCCAGCAGCTCGCCAACAGCTCTGAACACTGAAGCTTTCTTT. The full variable domain, rest sourced from reference TRBV5-6 and TRBJ1-1, is DAGVTQSPTHLIKTRGQQVTLRCSPKSGHDTVSWYQQALGQGPQFIFQYYEEEERQRGNFPDRFSGHQFPNYSSELNVNALLLGDSALYLCASSSPTALNTEAFFGQGTRLTVV.

The rearrangement joins TRBV6-5 to TRBJ1-2; D unclear. Deletions cut 2 bases from V and 4 bases from J, with 8 bases between. CDR3 length equals 13 residues. The germline V gene encodes CDR1 MNHEY and CDR2 SVGAGI. CDR3 sequence: CASSYAGIYGYTF. CDR3 in DNA: TGTGCCAGCAGTTACGCGGGGATCTATGGCTACACCTTC.